These 6 T cell receptor beta chains were sequenced from one sample in a study of high-grade serous ovarian cancer treatment subgroups. TCRdb's copy holds only in-frame clones and misses some; the assay was immunoSEQ multiplex PCR. The sample lists roughly 2,600 clones, roughly 82% occurring once. Tumor tissue was taken before any definitive surgery or chemotherapy was given. Sequenced input: tumor tissue. The source of these receptors is a human donor with high-grade serous ovarian cancer.

J is TRBJ2-1 and V is TRBV5-5, with D tentatively TRBD1 (6 bases). V lost 2 bases and J 0 bases, leaving 12 bases between the germline ends. The length of the CDR3 is 16 residues. CDR1 and CDR2 (germline): SGHKS, YYEKEE (reference sequence). CDR3 protein: CASSFWDISSYNEQFF. CDR3 nucleotide sequence: TGTGCCAGCAGCTTCTGGGACATTAGCTCCTACAATGAGCAGTTCTTC.

This clone came up a few times. V is TRBV19 and J is TRBJ2-7, with D maybe TRBD1 (5 bases). V was cut by 5 bases and J by 4 bases, with 12 bases left in between. CDR1 and CDR2 (germline): LNHDA, SQIVND (reference sequence). The CDR3 sequence is 13 residues long. This CDR3 is CASSRGRDYEQYF. CDR3 in DNA: TGTGCCAGTAGTCGCGGCAGGGATTACGAGCAGTACTTC.

This sequence joins TRBV15 and TRBJ2-3; D gene unclear. Trimming removed 5 bases from V and 0 bases from J, with 15 bases in between. From germline, CDR1 is LNHNV and CDR2 YYDKDF (reference sequence). This CDR3 has 16 amino acids. CDR3 protein: CATSARPAISTDTQYF. The CDR3 coding sequence is TGTGCCACCAGCGCCAGACCGGCTATTAGCACAGATACGCAGTATTTT.

The V and J genes are TRBV2 and TRBJ2-2, with TRBD2 as a possible D gene (5 bases). The CDR3 length is 14 residues. CDR1 is SNHLY and CDR2 is FYNNEI in the germline V gene. The V gene lost 3 bases and the J gene lost 3 bases, with 8 bases spanning the gap. The CDR3 is CASSEEVDTGELFF. DNA for the CDR3: TGTGCCAGCAGTGAGGAGGTAGACACCGGGGAGCTGTTTTTT. Combining the CDR3 with reference TRBV2 and TRBJ2-2 gives the whole variable domain EPEVTQTPSHQVTQMGQEVILRCVPISNHLYFYWYRQILGQKVEFLVSFYNNEISEKSEIFDDQFSVERPDGSNFTLKIRSTKLEDSAMYFCASSEEVDTGELFFGEGSRLTVL.

The chain has TRBV6-1 and TRBJ2-7; possible D gene TRBD1, 6 bases. CDR1 MNHNS and CDR2 SASEGT come from the germline V gene. Trimming took 1 base from V and 2 from J, leaving 12 bases between them. This CDR3 has 15 residues. The CDR3 sequence is CASSEVGRGAYEQYF. CDR3 sequence (DNA): TGTGCCAGCAGTGAAGTTGGCAGGGGAGCCTACGAGCAGTACTTC.

The chain links TRBV10-3 to TRBJ2-1; TRBD1 matches 7 bases. With 3 bases clipped from V and 10 bases from J, the junction kept 0 bases outside the gene matches. The CDR3 runs 11 residues. CDR1 is ENHRY and CDR2 is SYGVKD in the germline V gene. The CDR3 DNA reads TGTGCCATCAGTGAACAGGGGGAGCAGTTCTTC. Its protein product is CAISEQGEQFF.